Below are 7 T cell receptor beta chains sequenced from a single sample in a study of blood T cell repertoires in COVID-19. Produced via immunoSEQ multiplex PCR; TCRdb's table is partial and in-frame only. The profile shows around 250,000 clones, roughly 85% of them singletons. The source material was peripheral blood. The receptor set was obtained from a man aged 45-65 years with active or convalescent COVID-19.

The chain employs TRBV19 and TRBJ1-2; tentative D call: TRBD1 (6 bases). The germline V and J ends were trimmed by 8 bases and 1 base, with 14 bases remaining between them. This CDR3 spans 14 amino acids. Germline V CDR1 and CDR2: LNHDA, SQIVND (reference sequence). The CDR3 DNA follows: TGTGCCAGTCGGGGAACAGGGCGTAACTATGGCTACACCTTC. It codes for CASRGTGRNYGYTF.

V and J are TRBV27 and TRBJ1-1, with D possibly matching TRBD1 (5 bases). This CDR3 has 14 residues. V lost 5 bases and J 1 base, leaving 11 bases between the germline ends. Germline assignment: CDR1 MNHEY and CDR2 SMNVEV (reference sequence). The CDR3 sequence is CASSSGGWNTEAFF. CDR3 DNA: TGTGCCAGCAGTAGTGGGGGGTGGAACACTGAAGCTTTCTTT.

The chain uses TRBV19 and TRBJ2-7, with D uncertain. The germline CDR1 and CDR2 sequences are LNHDA and SQIVND (reference sequence). This CDR3 is built from 14 residues. V was cut by 2 bases and J by 6 bases, with 14 bases left in between. The CDR3 protein is CASSIQRGSGEQYF. CDR3 DNA sequence: TGTGCCAGTAGTATACAACGAGGTTCCGGCGAGCAGTACTTC. Full variable domain (outside the CDR3, taken from reference TRBV19 and TRBJ2-7): DGGITQSPKYLFRKEGQNVTLSCEQNLNHDAMYWYRQDPGQGLRLIYYSQIVNDFQKGDIAEGYSVSREKKESFPLTVTSAQKNPTAFYLCASSIQRGSGEQYFGPGTRLTVT.

The gene calls are TRBV20-1 and TRBJ2-1; D is ambiguous. The CDR3 is made up of 11 amino acids. Germline loops: CDR1 DFQATT, CDR2 SNEGSKA (reference sequence). Trimming stripped 4 bases from V and 6 bases from J, with 7 bases between. CDR3 in DNA: TGCAGTGCTATTATCTCCAATGAGCAGTTCTTC. Translating it yields CSAIISNEQFF.

This clone was picked up a small number of times. The genes are TRBV5-1 and TRBJ2-2, with no clear D. Germline lookup yields CDR1 SGHRS and CDR2 YFSETQ. The ends were cut back, 0 bases at V and 3 bases at J, with 6 bases in the middle. The CDR3 extends over 14 amino acids. DNA of the CDR3: TGCGCCAGCAGCTTGGTCAGTTACACCGGGGAGCTGTTTTTT. Its translation is CASSLVSYTGELFF.

This clone was counted only a few times. The rearrangement joins TRBV6-5 to TRBJ1-4; perhaps TRBD1 as D (5 bases). The germline V gene has CDR1 MNHEY and CDR2 SVGAGI. This CDR3 comprises 15 residues. Between the trimmed V and J ends, which lost 6 bases and 0 bases, there was a span of 11 bases. The CDR3 DNA is TGTGCCAGCAGAAGCAGGGCACCAACTAATGAAAAACTGTTTTTT. It specifies CASRSRAPTNEKLFF.

The chain recombines TRBV5-1 with TRBJ1-6, with TRBD1 as a possible D gene (5 bases). Germline lookup yields CDR1 SGHRS and CDR2 YFSETQ. With 0 bases removed from V and 5 bases from J, the gap between germline ends came to 15 bases. This CDR3 region has 17 residues. This chain's CDR3 is CASSLEPIRADNSPLHF. CDR3 DNA sequence: TGCGCCAGCAGCTTGGAGCCTATCAGGGCTGATAATTCACCCCTCCACTTT.